The 32 T cell receptor beta chains below were found in one sample sequenced in a study of shared clonotypes between healthy human individuals. Method: immunoSEQ multiplex PCR; TCRdb's copy keeps in-frame clones and lacks some. The sample contains over a million clones, approximately 70% of which appear only once. Sequenced input: memory CD4+ T cells sorted from blood. Subset meaning: CD45RA-negative fraction. The receptors originated from a young man in good health.

V is TRBV28 and J is TRBJ1-2; D is possibly TRBD1 (6 bases). Trimming pared 5 bases from V and 4 bases from J, leaving 14 bases between. Germline-derived CDR1 and CDR2 are MDHEN and SYDVKM. The CDR3 contains 14 residues. The CDR3: CASSPGTRPYGYTF. In nucleotides, the CDR3 is TGTGCCAGCAGTCCCGGGACAAGGCCCTATGGCTACACCTTC.

This clone is a singleton in its sample. This chain links TRBV6-5 with TRBJ1-2, with D tentatively TRBD1 (5 bases). Germline V gives CDR1 MNHEY, CDR2 SVGAGI. This CDR3 contains 13 residues. The V and J ends lost 8 bases and 4 bases respectively, with 14 bases between them. The CDR3 reads CASGSGGGYGYTF. CDR3 bases: TGTGCCAGCGGGTCGGGGGGAGGCTATGGCTACACCTTC.

The chain combines TRBV6-5 with TRBJ1-2; D remains ambiguous. The germline gives CDR1 MNHEY, CDR2 SVGAGI. The CDR3 has 15 residues. Trimming cost V 3 bases and J 8 bases, with 19 bases left between them. CDR3 sequence reads: CASSYIPGRGRGYTF. CDR3 nucleotides: TGTGCCAGCAGTTATATCCCCGGGCGGGGAAGGGGCTACACCTTC.

This chain uses TRBV15 with TRBJ2-3; no reliable D call. The V gene's germline CDR1 is LNHNV and CDR2 YYDKDF (reference sequence). The CDR3 loop spans 13 amino acids. With 5 bases removed from V and 3 bases from J, the gap between germline ends came to 9 bases. In DNA, the CDR3 is TGTGCCACCAGCTTAAGTAATACAGATACGCAGTATTTT. Its translation is CATSLSNTDTQYF. Full variable domain (remainder filled in from reference TRBV15 and TRBJ2-3): DAMVIQNPRYQVTQFGKPVTLSCSQTLNHNVMYWYQQKSSQAPKLLFHYYDKDFNNEADTPDNFQSRRPNTSFCFLDIRSPGLGDTAMYLCATSLSNTDTQYFGPGTRLTVL.

This clone was seen just once. This rearrangement joins TRBV5-4 to TRBJ1-2, with a possible D match to TRBD1 (6 bases). The CDR3 totals 16 residues. In germline, CDR1 is SGHNT, CDR2 YYREEE (reference sequence). The ends were cut back, 0 bases at V and 2 bases at J, with 14 bases in the middle. CDR3 amino acids: CASSLAAGQLNYGYTF. CDR3 nucleotide sequence: TGTGCCAGCAGCTTGGCTGCCGGACAGCTCAACTATGGCTACACCTTC.

The V and J genes are TRBV7-8 and TRBJ1-2; D uncertain. The CDR3 has 14 amino acids. Trimming pared 7 bases from V and 5 bases from J, leaving 17 bases between. CDR1 is SGHVS and CDR2 is FQNEAQ in the germline V gene. In DNA, the CDR3 is TGTGCCAGCATGTTTCTTGGGGTTGGATATGGCTACACCTTC. This translates into CASMFLGVGYGYTF.

The chain recombines TRBV7-2 with TRBJ2-7, with 9 bases matching TRBD1. V shed 4 bases, J shed 6 bases, and the junction held 4 bases outside the gene matches. The CDR3 covers 13 residues. Germline V CDR1 and CDR2: SGHTA, FQGNSA. The CDR3 is CASSSGQGLEQYF. The CDR3 nucleotides are TGTGCCAGCAGCTCAGGACAGGGGCTCGAGCAGTACTTC.

In regard to this clone: A read error may produce the germline difference seen at one junction end. CDR3 DNA sequence: TGTACCACCAGCCACGGGACTAGCGGGAATAAAAACATTCAGTACTTC. This encodes CTTSHGTSGNKNIQYF. This chain joins TRBV15 and TRBJ2-4; 13 nucleotides align to TRBD2. The CDR3 spans 16 residues. Germline V gene data show CDR1 as LNHNV and CDR2 as YYDKDF (reference sequence).

There are a few counts of this clone. This rearrangement joins TRBV6-5 to TRBJ1-5; D gene uncertain. CDR3 length: 13 amino acids. CDR1 and CDR2 (germline): MNHEY, SVGAGI. The V end was cut by 2 bases, the J end by 7 bases, with 9 bases between. The CDR3: CASSYDAIQPQHF. The CDR3 DNA reads as TGTGCCAGCAGTTACGATGCAATACAGCCCCAGCATTTT.

J is TRBJ1-5 and V is TRBV19; possibly TRBD1 for D (5 bases). Trimming took off 10 bases at V and 5 bases at J, with 18 bases between the two ends. The CDR3 runs 14 residues. Germline V gene sequence: CDR1 LNHDA, CDR2 SQIVND (reference sequence). CDR3 in amino acids: CATTLMRGDQPQHF. CDR3 in DNA: TGTGCCACTACCCTCATGCGGGGCGATCAGCCCCAGCATTTT.

V and J are TRBV7-8 and TRBJ2-5; D is possibly TRBD2 (5 bases). Germline lookup yields CDR1 SGHVS and CDR2 FQNEAQ. This CDR3 spans 13 amino acids. The V gene lost 3 bases and the J gene lost 7 bases, with 12 bases spanning the gap. The CDR3: CASSFGPGGTQYF. The DNA of the CDR3 is TGTGCCAGCAGCTTCGGACCAGGAGGGACCCAGTACTTC.

The chain carries TRBV7-9 and TRBJ2-7; TRBD1 matches at 10 bases. The CDR3 runs 14 residues. Germline loops: CDR1 SEHNR, CDR2 FQNEAQ (reference sequence). After removal of 5 bases from V and 4 bases from J, the junction contained 5 bases not matched to a gene. The CDR3 loop is CASSAGTGVYEQYF. CDR3 in DNA: TGTGCCAGCAGCGCCGGGACAGGGGTGTACGAGCAGTACTTC.

This chain connects TRBV30 to TRBJ2-1; TRBD2 matches at 8 bases. Germline assignment: CDR1 GTSNPN and CDR2 SVGIG (reference sequence). V trimming: 3 bases; J trimming: 15 bases; junction bases outside the gene matches: 19. This CDR3 has 15 amino acids. CDR3 coding DNA: TGTGCCTGGAGCCCAAGTAAGGGACTAGTGATTAGCGGGTTCTTC. Its protein is CAWSPSKGLVISGFF.

This chain uses TRBV27 with TRBJ2-5, with D maybe TRBD1 (8 bases). Germline V gene lookup returns CDR1 MNHEY and CDR2 SMNVEV (reference sequence). The CDR3 spans 13 residues. V lost 6 bases and J lost 4, with 12 bases in between. CDR3 DNA sequence: TGTGCCAGCAGCGGGGGGACAGGAGAGACCCAGTACTTC. It specifies CASSGGTGETQYF.

The chain employs TRBV5-1 and TRBJ2-7; TRBD1 matches at 10 bases. Per germline, CDR1 SGHRS and CDR2 YFSETQ. CDR3 size: 17 residues. J lost 2 bases, V lost 0 bases, and 8 bases had no gene match. The CDR3 sequence: CASSLALEDRGTYEQYF. The CDR3 bases are TGCGCCAGCAGCTTGGCACTAGAGGACAGGGGGACCTACGAGCAGTACTTC.

J is TRBJ1-3 and V is TRBV7-2, with D possibly TRBD1 on 5 matching bases. Deletions cut 2 bases from V and 4 bases from J, with 15 bases between. Germline assignment: CDR1 SGHTA and CDR2 FQGNSA. CDR3 length: 16 residues. The CDR3 region is CASSLLFGAQGNTIYF. The CDR3 nucleotides are TGTGCCAGCAGCTTATTATTTGGGGCGCAGGGAAACACCATATATTTT. The full variable domain, its missing parts supplied by reference TRBV7-2 and TRBJ1-3, is GAGVSQSPSNKVTEKGKDVELRCDPISGHTALYWYRQSLGQGLEFLIYFQGNSAPDKSGLPSDRFSAERTGGSVSTLTIQRTQQEDSAVYLCASSLLFGAQGNTIYFGEGSWLTVV.

The CDR3, as DNA: TGTGCCAGCTCACCGACGGACTTGAACACTGAAGCTTTCTTT. This gives the protein CASSPTDLNTEAFF. The chain uses TRBV18 and TRBJ1-1; D not resolved. Germline V gives CDR1 KGHSH, CDR2 LQKENI. V was shortened by 3 bases and J by 0 bases, with 8 bases between the two germline ends. The CDR3 length is 14 residues.

This clone was detected a few times. The CDR3 region has the DNA TGTGCCAGCAGTGGAAGGAGGACAGTGAGGAATGAGCAGTTCTTC. It translates to CASSGRRTVRNEQFF. This chain links TRBV6-1 with TRBJ2-1, with D perhaps TRBD1 (6 bases). This CDR3 has 15 residues. Germline CDR1 is MNHNS and CDR2 is SASEGT. Deletions cut 4 bases from V and 7 bases from J, with 17 bases between.

V gene TRBV9 combines with J gene TRBJ1-1; D gene unclear. Germline values: CDR1 SGDLS, CDR2 YYNGEE. The CDR3 runs to 13 residues. V was cut by 7 bases and J by 1 base, with 11 bases left in between. DNA of the CDR3: TGTGCCAGCTCTCTAGCTCCGAACACTGAAGCTTTCTTT. Its translation is CASSLAPNTEAFF.

J is TRBJ2-1 and V is TRBV10-3, with TRBD2 identical over 11 bases. Germline V gives CDR1 ENHRY, CDR2 SYGVKD. CDR3 size: 17 residues. The trim removed 3 bases at V and 5 bases at J, leaving 9 bases unmatched. CDR3 nucleotide sequence: TGTGCCATCAGTGATAGACTAGCGGGGACGGGGAACAATGAGCAGTTCTTC. Translation gives CAISDRLAGTGNNEQFF.

The rearrangement joins TRBV5-6 to TRBJ2-1; 8 nucleotides line up with TRBD2. In germline, CDR1 is SGHDT, CDR2 YYEEEE. Trimming removed 1 base from V and 7 bases from J; junction bases left unmatched: 10. CDR3 size: 16 residues. Here the CDR3 DNA reads TGTGCCAGCAGCTTGATGGGCCTAGCGGGTTTAAATGAGCAGTTCTTC. Translated, it gives CASSLMGLAGLNEQFF.

The rearrangement joins TRBV7-9 to TRBJ1-6; D is uncertain. The CDR3 consists of 15 residues. Germline V gene lookup returns CDR1 SEHNR and CDR2 FQNEAQ (reference sequence). Between the trimmed V and J ends, which lost 5 bases and 0 bases, there was a span of 8 bases. CDR3 region: CASSLQRSYNSPLHF. CDR3 coding DNA: TGTGCCAGCAGCCTTCAGCGCTCCTATAATTCACCCCTCCACTTT.

The chain combines TRBV11-2 with TRBJ2-3; TRBD2 matches 8 bases. The CDR3 consists of 15 residues. V shed 5 bases and J 6 bases; nucleotides not matched to a gene: 10. Germline assignment: CDR1 SGHAT and CDR2 FQNNGV. The CDR3 region is CASSLESGGFDTQYF. As DNA, the CDR3 is TGTGCCAGCAGCCTCGAAAGCGGGGGCTTTGATACGCAGTATTTT.

This clone has at least ten counts. At the DNA level, this CDR3 is encoded by other sequences in the same sample as well. The J gene is TRBJ2-7, the V gene TRBV7-9, with TRBD2 identical over 8 bases. The CDR3 is 13 amino acids. Looked up from germline, CDR1 is SEHNR and CDR2 is FQNEAQ (reference sequence). Trimming removed 5 bases from V and 4 bases from J; junction bases left unmatched: 4. The CDR3 spells CASSSSGTYEQYF. DNA of the CDR3: TGTGCCAGCAGCAGTAGCGGGACTTACGAGCAGTACTTC.

The gene calls are TRBV18 and TRBJ2-7; TRBD1 matches at 9 bases. This CDR3 comprises 14 residues. Germline values: CDR1 KGHSH, CDR2 LQKENI. V trimming: 3 bases; J trimming: 1 base; junction bases outside the gene matches: 1. The CDR3 loop is CASSPDRGSYEQYF. The CDR3 nucleotides read TGTGCCAGCTCACCCGACAGGGGGTCCTACGAGCAGTACTTC.

CDR3 in DNA: TGTGCCAGTAGTTGGGGGGGACACCAGCCCCAGCATTTT. This sequence encodes CASSWGGHQPQHF. The chain recombines TRBV19 with TRBJ1-5, with TRBD1 as a possible D gene (6 bases). Trimming removed 5 bases from V and 7 bases from J, with 12 bases in between. Looked up from germline, CDR1 is LNHDA and CDR2 is SQIVND (reference sequence). CDR3 size: 13 residues. Full variable domain (outside the CDR3, taken from reference TRBV19 and TRBJ1-5): DGGITQSPKYLFRKEGQNVTLSCEQNLNHDAMYWYRQDPGQGLRLIYYSQIVNDFQKGDIAEGYSVSREKKESFPLTVTSAQKNPTAFYLCASSWGGHQPQHFGDGTRLSIL.

The V call is TRBV15, the J call TRBJ2-5; 10 bases map to TRBD2. Losses at the gene ends were 1 base for V and 2 bases for J; bases not matched to a gene: 1. The length of the CDR3 is 15 residues. The V gene's germline CDR1 is LNHNV and CDR2 YYDKDF (reference sequence). CDR3: CATSRVSGGQETQYF. The CDR3 coding sequence is TGTGCCACCAGCAGAGTTAGCGGGGGGCAAGAGACCCAGTACTTC.

The genes are TRBV15 and TRBJ2-1; D is unclear. Deletions cut 1 base from V and 6 bases from J, with 16 bases between. The CDR3 is made up of 16 amino acids. Germline CDR1 LNHNV, CDR2 YYDKDF (reference sequence). The CDR3: CATSRVWGEAANEQFF. For the CDR3, the DNA is TGTGCCACCAGCAGAGTGTGGGGTGAGGCAGCCAATGAGCAGTTCTTC.

In its sample, this clone was seen once. The gene calls are TRBV5-1 and TRBJ2-3, with unresolved D. The CDR3 contains 17 residues. Germline loops: CDR1 SGHRS, CDR2 YFSETQ. Between the trimmed V and J ends, which lost 4 bases and 0 bases, there was a span of 18 bases. CDR3 region: CASSARSTVSSTDTQYF. CDR3 nucleotides: TGCGCCAGCAGCGCGAGATCAACAGTTTCTAGCACAGATACGCAGTATTTT.

The chain carries TRBV7-2 and TRBJ2-1; TRBD2 aligns across 7 bases. There are 12 residues in the CDR3. CDR1 is SGHTA and CDR2 is FQGNSA in the germline V gene. V was pared by 5 bases and J by 6 bases, with 1 base of the junction left unmatched. CDR3 sequence: CASSRLANEQFF. CDR3 DNA: TGTGCCAGCAGCCGACTAGCCAATGAGCAGTTCTTC.

The rearrangement links TRBV5-1 to TRBJ2-7, with 9 bases identical to TRBD1. Germline CDR1 and CDR2: SGHRS and YFSETQ. J was trimmed by 3 bases and V by 3 bases; bases with no gene match: 7. The CDR3 length is 15 residues. The CDR3 nucleotides read TGCGCCAGCAGCTCAGCCGGGACAGGGATCTACGAGCAGTACTTC. Its translation: CASSSAGTGIYEQYF.

This chain connects TRBV9 to TRBJ2-7; D is unclear. With 0 bases removed from V and 3 bases from J, the gap between germline ends came to 16 bases. The CDR3 runs to 16 residues. Germline-derived CDR1 and CDR2 are SGDLS and YYNGEE. The CDR3 region is CASSVGGSTRLYEQYF. CDR3 DNA: TGTGCCAGCAGCGTAGGGGGTTCTACCAGGCTCTACGAGCAGTACTTC.